Listed below are T cell receptor beta chains from one sample, sequenced in a study of radiotherapy plus CTLA-4 blockade in lung cancer. Here immunoSEQ multiplex PCR was the method, and the copy in TCRdb shows in-frame clones only, minus some. The repertoire has more than 40,000 clones, approximately 91% of them found once; the top ten carry approximately 7.8%. Sequenced here: peripheral blood, sampled from a patient treated with radiotherapy plus ipilimumab. These receptors were collected from a human donor with non-small cell lung cancer whose response to radiotherapy plus ipilimumab could not be evaluated. The CDR3 runs from the conserved cysteine through the conserved F or W. A D gene is named only where the DNA matches it firmly. Some rows have no size entry. The others give once, few or many, or a class for an expanded clone.

D gene	V gene	clone size	J gene	CDR3 protein	CDR3 DNA
-	TRBV28	-	TRBJ1-1	CASSFFTTNTEAFF	TGTGCCAGCAGTTTCTTTACAACGAACACTGAAGCTTTCTTT
-	TRBV7-2	-	TRBJ1-2	CASSLDGAYGYTF	TGTGCCAGCAGCTTAGACGGAGCCTATGGCTACACCTTC
-	TRBV7-2	-	TRBJ2-5	CASSLGGLQETQYF	TGTGCCAGCAGCTTAGGGGGGCTACAAGAGACCCAGTACTTC
-	TRBV6-5	-	TRBJ2-1	CASSYRGRWDNEQFF	TGTGCCAGCAGTTACCGGGGGAGGTGGGACAATGAGCAGTTCTTC
-	TRBV5-8	-	TRBJ1-2	CASSLPGLENYGYTF	TGTGCCAGCAGCTTGCCGGGACTCGAGAACTATGGCTACACCTTC
-	TRBV19	-	TRBJ2-2	CASNLLEGANTGELFF	TGTGCCAGTAACCTCCTTGAAGGGGCTAACACCGGGGAGCTGTTTTTT
-	TRBV6-5	few	TRBJ2-7	CASSSPGLQLYEQYF	TGTGCCAGCAGTTCTCCGGGACTCCAACTCTACGAGCAGTACTTC
TRBD2	TRBV5-4	-	TRBJ2-7	CASSYGLAGTEQYF	TGTGCCAGCAGCTATGGACTAGCGGGAACCGAGCAGTACTTC
TRBD2	TRBV14	-	TRBJ2-5	CASSPLEAAGGKETQYF	TGTGCCAGCAGCCCTCTGGAGGCAGCGGGGGGGAAGGAGACCCAGTACTTC
-	TRBV7-9	-	TRBJ2-3	CASSVAWGKETDTQYF	TGTGCCAGCAGCGTTGCGTGGGGCAAAGAGACAGATACGCAGTATTTT
-	TRBV5-4	-	TRBJ1-1	CASSSDSPKPEAFF	TGTGCCAGCAGCTCGGACAGCCCCAAACCTGAAGCTTTCTTT
-	TRBV7-2	-	TRBJ1-2	CASSLEVFRPGNYGYTF	TGTGCCAGCAGCTTAGAAGTATTCCGCCCGGGTAACTATGGCTACACCTTC
-	TRBV6-1	-	TRBJ2-7	CASRTERPQGEQYF	TGTGCCAGCAGGACAGAGAGGCCCCAGGGCGAGCAGTACTTC
-	TRBV19	-	TRBJ2-2	CASNQGMNTGELFF	TGTGCCAGTAATCAGGGGATGAACACCGGGGAGCTGTTTTTT
-	TRBV7-2	-	TRBJ2-3	CASSLATGGRGADTQYF	TGTGCCAGCAGCTTAGCGACGGGGGGCCGGGGGGCAGATACGCAGTATTTT
TRBD1	TRBV6-6	-	TRBJ1-2	CASSRDRDGPGYTF	TGTGCCAGCAGTCGGGACAGGGACGGGCCTGGCTACACCTTC
TRBD1	TRBV27	-	TRBJ1-5	CASRRGPNQPQHF	TGTGCCAGCAGAAGGGGGCCGAATCAGCCCCAGCATTTT
TRBD1	TRBV6-5	-	TRBJ2-7	CASSHSDRVEQYF	TGTGCCAGCAGCCATTCGGACAGGGTCGAGCAGTACTTC
TRBD2	TRBV29-1	-	TRBJ2-1	CSVTGRGTSDYNEKFF	TGCAGCGTTACAGGACGTGGGACTAGTGATTACAATGAGAAGTTCTTC
TRBD1	TRBV19	-	TRBJ2-2	CASSQPRGTGANTGELFF	TGTGCCAGTAGTCAACCCAGAGGGACAGGGGCGAACACCGGGGAGCTGTTTTTT
TRBD1	TRBV7-6	-	TRBJ2-1	CASSPPGQRAYNEQFF	TGTGCCAGCAGTCCCCCGGGACAGAGAGCCTACAATGAGCAGTTCTTC
TRBD2	TRBV9	-	TRBJ2-2	CASSVEGGRAPGELFF	TGTGCCAGCAGCGTAGAGGGCGGGAGGGCCCCCGGGGAGCTGTTTTTT